Sequencing of this T cell receptor beta chain was carried out in a study of CXCR3-negative and CXCR3-positive naive CD8 T cells. A CD45RO-CCR7+CD27+CD95- phenotype identified naive CD8+ T cells. Concerning this clonotype itself: Its antigen is as yet unknown.

5' RACE with UMI labels generated the TRB cDNA libraries. From its re-call of the 5' RACE reads, TCRdb lists each CDR3 protein once, without DNA. The sample table sets out about 130,000 distinct CDR3 sequences. The CDR3 loop spans 16 amino acids. The V gene's germline CDR1 is SQVTM and CDR2 ANQGSEA. General study findings and limits: CXCR3-negative naive cells had less hydrophobic TRB CDR3s than did CXCR3-positive naive cells.

The source is a human donor in good health. Some clones in this sample may be carry-over from other donors' samples. This chain connects TRBV29-1 to TRBJ2-7. The material sequenced was naive CXCR3- CD8+ T cells from blood. Indicated subset: CD45RO-CCR7+CD27+CD95- naive CD8+ T cells lacking CXCR3 (TNR3-). CDR3 sequence reads: CSVAGWEPVATYEQYF.